The TCR beta chain described here comes from a study of blood T cell repertoires in COVID-19. Looking at the study overall: COVID-19 samples from acute and convalescent phases originated in the United States, Italy and Spain. In each case, the material was cDNA or gDNA derived from T cells, B-cell-depleted T cells, or PBMCs.

This clone has a single count. As handled by the study authors: The assay estimated nucleated cells by amplifying reference gene primers. Sequencing used immunoSEQ multiplex PCR; TCRdb keeps in-frame clones, though not all of them. That table is the source of V, J and clone size, and D and trimming were worked out from the DNA. Of over 150,000 clones detected, 86% appear once; the ten largest clones hold roughly 7%. After removal of 6 bases from V and 5 bases from J, the junction contained 10 bases not matched to a gene. The CDR3 spans 14 residues. CDR1 MNHEY and CDR2 SVGAGI come from the germline V gene.

This rearrangement joins TRBV6-5 to TRBJ2-7; 7 bases map to TRBD2. The sample was peripheral blood. This TCR came from a man in his fifties or sixties with active or convalescent COVID-19. Written as DNA, the CDR3 is TGTGCCAGCAGCTCTAGCGGAGGAGGGAACGAGCAGTACTTC. This codes for CASSSSGGGNEQYF.